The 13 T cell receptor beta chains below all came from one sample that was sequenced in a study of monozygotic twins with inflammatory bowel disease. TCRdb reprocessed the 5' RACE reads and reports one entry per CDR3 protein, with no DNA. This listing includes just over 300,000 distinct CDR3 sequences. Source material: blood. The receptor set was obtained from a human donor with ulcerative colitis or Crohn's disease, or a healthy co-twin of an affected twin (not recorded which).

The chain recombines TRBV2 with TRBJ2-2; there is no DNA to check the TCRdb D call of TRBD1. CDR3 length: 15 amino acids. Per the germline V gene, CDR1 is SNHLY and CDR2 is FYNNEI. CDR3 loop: CASSASPGGTGELFF.

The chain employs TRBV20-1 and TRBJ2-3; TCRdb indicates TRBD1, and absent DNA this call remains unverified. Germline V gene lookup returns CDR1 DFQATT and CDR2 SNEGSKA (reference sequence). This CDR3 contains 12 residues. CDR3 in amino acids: CSARLPPDTQYF.

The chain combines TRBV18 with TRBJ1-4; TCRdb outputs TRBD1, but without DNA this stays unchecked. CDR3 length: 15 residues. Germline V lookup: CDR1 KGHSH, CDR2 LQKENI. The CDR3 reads CASSLYPGPNEKLFF.

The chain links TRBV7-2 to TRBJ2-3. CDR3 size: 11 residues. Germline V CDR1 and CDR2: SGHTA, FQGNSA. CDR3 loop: CASSLKNTQYF.

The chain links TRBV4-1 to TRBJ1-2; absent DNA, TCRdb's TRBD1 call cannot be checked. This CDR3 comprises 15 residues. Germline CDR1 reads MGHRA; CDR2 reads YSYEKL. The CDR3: CASSQEAGVNYGYTF.

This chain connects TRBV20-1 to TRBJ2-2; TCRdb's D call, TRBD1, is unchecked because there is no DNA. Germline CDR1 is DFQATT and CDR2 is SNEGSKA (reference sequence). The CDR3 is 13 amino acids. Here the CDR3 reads CSASKGGVGELFF.

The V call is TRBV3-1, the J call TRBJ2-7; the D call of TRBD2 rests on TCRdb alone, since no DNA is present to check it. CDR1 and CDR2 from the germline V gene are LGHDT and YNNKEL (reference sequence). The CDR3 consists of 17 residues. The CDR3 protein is CASSPRLAGGPHNEQYF.

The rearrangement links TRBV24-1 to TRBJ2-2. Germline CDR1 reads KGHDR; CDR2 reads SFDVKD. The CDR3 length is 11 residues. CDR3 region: CATRATGELFF.

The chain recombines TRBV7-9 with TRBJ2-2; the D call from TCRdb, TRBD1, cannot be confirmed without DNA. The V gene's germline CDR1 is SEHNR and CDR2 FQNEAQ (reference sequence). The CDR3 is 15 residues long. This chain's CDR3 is CASRTTGVNTGELFF.

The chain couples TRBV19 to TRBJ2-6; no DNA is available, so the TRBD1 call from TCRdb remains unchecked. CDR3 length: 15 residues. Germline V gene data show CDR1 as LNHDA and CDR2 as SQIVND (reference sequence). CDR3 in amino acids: CASTIEGYGANVLTF.

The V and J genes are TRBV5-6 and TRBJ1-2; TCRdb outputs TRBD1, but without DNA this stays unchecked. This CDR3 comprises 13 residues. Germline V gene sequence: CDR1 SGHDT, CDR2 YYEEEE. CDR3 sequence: CASSPRTGDGYTF.

The CDR3 loop reads CASSGSGQGASPLHF. The rearrangement uses TRBV9 and TRBJ1-6; TCRdb designates TRBD1, a call that cannot be tested without DNA. Germline V gives CDR1 SGDLS, CDR2 YYNGEE. The CDR3 totals 15 residues.

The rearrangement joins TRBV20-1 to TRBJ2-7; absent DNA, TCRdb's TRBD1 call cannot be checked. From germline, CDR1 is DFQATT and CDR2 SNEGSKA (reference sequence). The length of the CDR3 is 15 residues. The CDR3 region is CSARGDRGVGHEQYF.